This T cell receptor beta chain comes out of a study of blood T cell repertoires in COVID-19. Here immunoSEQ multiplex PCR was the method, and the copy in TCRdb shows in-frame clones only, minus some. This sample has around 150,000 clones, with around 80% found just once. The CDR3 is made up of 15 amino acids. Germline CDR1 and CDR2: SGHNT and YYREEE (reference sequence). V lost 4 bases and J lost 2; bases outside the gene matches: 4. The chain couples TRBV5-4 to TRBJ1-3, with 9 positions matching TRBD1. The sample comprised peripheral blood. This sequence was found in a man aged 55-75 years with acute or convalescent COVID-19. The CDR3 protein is CASSPTGGAGNTIYF. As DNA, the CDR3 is TGTGCCAGCAGCCCTACAGGGGGCGCTGGAAACACCATATATTTT.